This T cell receptor (beta chain) was profiled in a study of shared clonotypes between healthy human individuals. Study-level points and caveats: For sorted subsets, rarefaction showed incomplete sequencing despite large depth. Sharing across several donors was seen in around 5% of naive CD4 clonotypes. Sequencing depth was expected to affect clonotype sharing among donors.

CD4+ cells yielded CD45RA+ naive and CD45RA-negative memory subsets. About this clone itself: Antigen specificity is unknown. Other DNA sequences in the same sample also yield this CDR3.

Profiled with immunoSEQ multiplex PCR; TCRdb holds only in-frame clones, not every one. Of 2,100,000 or so clones detected, more than 90% appear once; the ten largest clones hold 0.13%. The source is a man between 18 and 35 years old in good health. Material: naive CD4+ T cells sorted from blood. Subset of the sample: CD45RA+ positively selected.

The CDR3 bases are TGTGCCAGCAGCCCCGGGACAGCTAATTCACCCCTCCACTTT. Protein: CASSPGTANSPLHF. The V call is TRBV7-2, the J call TRBJ1-6, with TRBD1 matching 7 bases. Germline-derived CDR1 and CDR2 are SGHTA and FQGNSA. The CDR3 is 14 amino acids. Trimming at V came to 5 bases and at J to 6 bases, leaving 4 bases not matched to a gene.